This TCR beta chain was documented in a study of blood T cells in healthy people across ages. Overall study findings and caveats: Strongly correlated with naive T cell percentage was TCR beta diversity. Measured against age, TCR beta diversity per million T cells decreased in a roughly linear manner. The donors' CMV status was not determined, possibly confounding changes in expanded clonotypes.

A second PCR of 7 to 11 cycles used a sample-barcoded 5' primer and a J-beta primer mix. From the 5' RACE reads, TCRdb called clonotypes with MiXCR, one entry per CDR3 protein. The profile shows 1.4 million to 1.5 million distinct CDR3 sequences, approximately 38% of them singletons. On this clonotype itself: Its antigen is not known.

The germline V and J ends were trimmed by 5 bases and 2 bases, with 15 bases remaining between them. The CDR3 runs 15 residues. Germline V gene data show CDR1 as MNHEY and CDR2 as SMNVEV (reference sequence). Sequencing was done on a sample of blood. This chain joins TRBV27 and TRBJ1-2; D not resolved. The sequence derives from a woman younger than 35 in good health. This CDR3 reads CASSAKTGLNYGYTF. DNA for the CDR3: TGTGCCAGCAGTGCCAAGACTGGTCTAAACTATGGCTACACCTTC.